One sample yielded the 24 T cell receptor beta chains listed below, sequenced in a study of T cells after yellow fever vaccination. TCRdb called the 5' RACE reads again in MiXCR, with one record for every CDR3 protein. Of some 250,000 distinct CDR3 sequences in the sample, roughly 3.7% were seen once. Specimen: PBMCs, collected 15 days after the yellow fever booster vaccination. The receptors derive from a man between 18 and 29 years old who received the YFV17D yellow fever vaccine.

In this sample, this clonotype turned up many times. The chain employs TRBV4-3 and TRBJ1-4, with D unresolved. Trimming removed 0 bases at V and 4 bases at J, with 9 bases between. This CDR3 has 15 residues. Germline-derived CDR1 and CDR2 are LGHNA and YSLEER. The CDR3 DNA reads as TGCGCCAGCAGCCAAGATACGGGTCTTAATGAAAAACTGTTTTTT. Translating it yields CASSQDTGLNEKLFF.

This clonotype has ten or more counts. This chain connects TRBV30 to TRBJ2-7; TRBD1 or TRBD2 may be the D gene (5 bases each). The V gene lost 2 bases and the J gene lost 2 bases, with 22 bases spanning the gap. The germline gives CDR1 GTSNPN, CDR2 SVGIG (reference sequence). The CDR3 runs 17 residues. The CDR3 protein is CAWSPSPGTDYTYEQYF. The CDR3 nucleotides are TGTGCCTGGAGTCCGTCCCCAGGGACCGATTATACCTACGAGCAGTACTTC.

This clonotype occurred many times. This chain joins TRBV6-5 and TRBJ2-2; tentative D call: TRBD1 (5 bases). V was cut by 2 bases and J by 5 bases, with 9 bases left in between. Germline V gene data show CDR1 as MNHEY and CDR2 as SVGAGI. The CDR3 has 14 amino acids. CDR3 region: CASSYDSLTGELFF. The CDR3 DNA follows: TGTGCCAGCAGTTACGACAGCCTAACCGGGGAGCTGTTTTTT.

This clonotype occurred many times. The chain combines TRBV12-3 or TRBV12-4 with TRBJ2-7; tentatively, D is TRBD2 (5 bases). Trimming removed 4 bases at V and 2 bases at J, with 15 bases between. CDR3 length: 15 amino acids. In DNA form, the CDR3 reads TGTGCCAGCAGTTCGACTACGGGCACCGCCTACGAGCAGTACTTC. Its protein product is CASSSTTGTAYEQYF.

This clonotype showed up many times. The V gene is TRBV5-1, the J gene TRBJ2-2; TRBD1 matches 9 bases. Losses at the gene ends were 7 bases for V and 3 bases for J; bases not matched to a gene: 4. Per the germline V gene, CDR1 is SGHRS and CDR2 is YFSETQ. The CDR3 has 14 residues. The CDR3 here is CASGRDRDTGELFF. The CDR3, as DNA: TGCGCCAGCGGCCGGGACAGGGACACCGGGGAGCTGTTTTTT.

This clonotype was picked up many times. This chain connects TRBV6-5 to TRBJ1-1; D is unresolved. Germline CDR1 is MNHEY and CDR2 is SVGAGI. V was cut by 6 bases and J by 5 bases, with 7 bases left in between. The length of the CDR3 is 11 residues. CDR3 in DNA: TGTGCCAGCAGGAAAAGAACTGAAGCTTTCTTT. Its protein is CASRKRTEAFF.

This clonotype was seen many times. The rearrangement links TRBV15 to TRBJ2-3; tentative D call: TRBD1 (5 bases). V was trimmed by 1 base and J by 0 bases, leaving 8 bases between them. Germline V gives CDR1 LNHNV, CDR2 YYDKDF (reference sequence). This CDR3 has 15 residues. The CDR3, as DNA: TGTGCCACCAGCAGAGTACAGGCTAGCACAGATACGCAGTATTTT. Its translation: CATSRVQASTDTQYF.

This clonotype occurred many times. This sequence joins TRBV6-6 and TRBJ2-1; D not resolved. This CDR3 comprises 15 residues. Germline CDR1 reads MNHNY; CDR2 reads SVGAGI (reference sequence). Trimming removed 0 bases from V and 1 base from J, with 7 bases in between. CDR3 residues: CASSYSRNSYNEQFF. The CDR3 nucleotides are TGTGCCAGCAGTTACTCCCGGAATTCCTACAATGAGCAGTTCTTC.

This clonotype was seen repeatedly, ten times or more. CDR3 protein: CASSLVGPAYSNQPQHF. The CDR3 coding sequence is TGTGCCAGCAGTTTAGTAGGGCCAGCCTATAGCAATCAGCCCCAGCATTTT. The chain links TRBV12-3 or TRBV12-4 to TRBJ1-5; D not resolved. This CDR3 has 17 residues. V was pared by 1 base and J by 0 bases, with 13 bases between.

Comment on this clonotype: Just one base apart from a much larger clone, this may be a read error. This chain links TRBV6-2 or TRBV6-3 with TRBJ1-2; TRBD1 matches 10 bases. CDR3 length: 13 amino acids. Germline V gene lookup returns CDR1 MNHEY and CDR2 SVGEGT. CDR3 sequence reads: CASCYGTGDGYTF. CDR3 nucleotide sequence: TGTGCCAGCTGTTACGGGACAGGGGATGGCTACACCTTC.

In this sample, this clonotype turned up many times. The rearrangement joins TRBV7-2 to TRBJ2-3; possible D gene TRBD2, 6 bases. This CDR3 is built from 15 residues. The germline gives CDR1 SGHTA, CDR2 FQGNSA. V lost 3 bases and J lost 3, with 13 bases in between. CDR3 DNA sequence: TGTGCCAGCAGCTTTGCCGGGGCGGGAACAGATACGCAGTATTTT. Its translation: CASSFAGAGTDTQYF.

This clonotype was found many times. In DNA form, the CDR3 reads TGTGCCAGTAGTGTTACAGGGTCGGAAGAGACCCAGTACTTC. Protein sequence: CASSVTGSEETQYF. The chain carries TRBV19 and TRBJ2-5, with D tentatively TRBD1 (6 bases). The CDR3 extends over 14 amino acids. The V end lost 5 bases, the J end lost 3 bases, and 13 bases lay between the germline ends. Germline V gives CDR1 LNHDA, CDR2 SQIVND (reference sequence). Together with reference TRBV19 and TRBJ2-5, the CDR3 gives the full variable domain: DGGITQSPKYLFRKEGQNVTLSCEQNLNHDAMYWYRQDPGQGLRLIYYSQIVNDFQKGDIAEGYSVSREKKESFPLTVTSAQKNPTAFYLCASSVTGSEETQYFGPGTRLLVL.

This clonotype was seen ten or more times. Written as DNA, the CDR3 is TGCGCCAGCAGCCAAGATAACCAGGGGAACACTGAAGCTTTCTTT. Protein product: CASSQDNQGNTEAFF. V and J are TRBV4-3 and TRBJ1-1; possibly TRBD1 for D (5 bases). Trimming stripped 0 bases from V and 1 base from J, with 9 bases between. In germline, CDR1 is LGHNA, CDR2 YSLEER. The CDR3 runs 15 residues.

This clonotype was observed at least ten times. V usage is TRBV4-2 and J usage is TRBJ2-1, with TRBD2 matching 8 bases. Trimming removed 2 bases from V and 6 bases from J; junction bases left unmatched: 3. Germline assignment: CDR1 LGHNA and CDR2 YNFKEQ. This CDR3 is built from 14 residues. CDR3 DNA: TGTGCCAGCAGCCAACGGGGACTAGTCAATGAGCAGTTCTTC. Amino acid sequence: CASSQRGLVNEQFF.

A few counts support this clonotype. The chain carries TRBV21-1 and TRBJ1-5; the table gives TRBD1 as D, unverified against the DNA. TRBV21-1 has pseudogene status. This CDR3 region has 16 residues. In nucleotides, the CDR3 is TGTGCCAGCAGTTTAAGGGGGGGCGCCTACAATCAGCCCCAGCATTTT. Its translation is CASSLRGGAYNQPQHF.

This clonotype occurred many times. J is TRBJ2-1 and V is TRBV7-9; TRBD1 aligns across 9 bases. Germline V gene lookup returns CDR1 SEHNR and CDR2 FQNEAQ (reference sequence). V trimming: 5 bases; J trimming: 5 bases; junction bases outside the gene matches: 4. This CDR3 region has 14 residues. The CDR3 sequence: CASSRQGDDNEQFF. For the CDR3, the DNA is TGTGCCAGCAGCCGACAGGGGGACGACAATGAGCAGTTCTTC.

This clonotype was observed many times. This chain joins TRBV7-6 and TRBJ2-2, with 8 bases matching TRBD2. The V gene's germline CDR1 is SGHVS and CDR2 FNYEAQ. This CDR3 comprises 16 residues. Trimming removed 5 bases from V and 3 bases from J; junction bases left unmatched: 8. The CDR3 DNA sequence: TGTGCCAGCAGCACCCGCAGTAGCGGGGACACCGGGGAGCTGTTTTTT. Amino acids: CASSTRSSGDTGELFF.

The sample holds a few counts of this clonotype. Written as DNA, the CDR3 is TGCAGCGTTGATAACGTTTACGGCGGAACTGAAGCTTTCTTT. Translation: CSVDNVYGGTEAFF. The gene calls are TRBV29-1 and TRBJ1-1; D unclear. Germline lookup yields CDR1 SQVTM and CDR2 ANQGSEA. The CDR3 loop spans 14 amino acids. V was trimmed by 3 bases and J by 5 bases, leaving 16 bases between them.

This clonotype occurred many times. The CDR3 DNA sequence: TGTGCCAGCAGCTTCTCACAGGGGAACCACCGTTCACCCCTCCACTTT. It codes for CASSFSQGNHRSPLHF. The genes are TRBV7-9 and TRBJ1-6; 7 bases fit TRBD1. The CDR3 contains 16 residues. Germline-derived CDR1 and CDR2 are SEHNR and FQNEAQ (reference sequence). V gave up 3 bases and J gave up 9 bases; unmatched junction bases: 11. The entire variable domain, with the rest obtained from reference TRBV7-9 and TRBJ1-6, is as follows: DTGVSQNPRHKITKRGQNVTFRCDPISEHNRLYWYRQTLGQGPEFLTYFQNEAQLEKSRLLSDRFSAERPKGSFSTLEIQRTEQGDSAMYLCASSFSQGNHRSPLHFGNGTRLTVT.

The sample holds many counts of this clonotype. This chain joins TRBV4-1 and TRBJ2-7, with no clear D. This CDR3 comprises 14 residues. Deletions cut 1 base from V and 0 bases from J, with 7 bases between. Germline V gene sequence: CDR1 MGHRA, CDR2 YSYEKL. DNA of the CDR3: TGCGCCAGCAGCCAAGTTCCAGTCTCCTACGAGCAGTACTTC. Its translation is CASSQVPVSYEQYF.

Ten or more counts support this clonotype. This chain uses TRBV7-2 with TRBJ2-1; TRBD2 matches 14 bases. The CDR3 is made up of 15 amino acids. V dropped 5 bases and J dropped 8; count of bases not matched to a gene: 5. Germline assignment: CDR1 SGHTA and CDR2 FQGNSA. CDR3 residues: CASSPTSGGAYEQFF. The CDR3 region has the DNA TGTGCCAGCAGCCCGACTAGCGGGGGGGCATATGAGCAGTTCTTC. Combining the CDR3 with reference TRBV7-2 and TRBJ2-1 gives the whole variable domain GAGVSQSPSNKVTEKGKDVELRCDPISGHTALYWYRQSLGQGLEFLIYFQGNSAPDKSGLPSDRFSAERTGGSVSTLTIQRTQQEDSAVYLCASSPTSGGAYEQFFGPGTRLTVL.

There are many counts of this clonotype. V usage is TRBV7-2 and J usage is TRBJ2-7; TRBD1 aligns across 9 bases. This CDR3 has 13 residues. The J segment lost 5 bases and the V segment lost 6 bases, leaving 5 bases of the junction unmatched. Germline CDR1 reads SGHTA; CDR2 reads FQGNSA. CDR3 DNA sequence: TGTGCCAGCAGGCAAACAGGGGGCGACGAGCAGTACTTC. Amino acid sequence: CASRQTGGDEQYF. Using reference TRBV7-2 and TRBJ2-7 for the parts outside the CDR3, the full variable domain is GAGVSQSPSNKVTEKGKDVELRCDPISGHTALYWYRQSLGQGLEFLIYFQGNSAPDKSGLPSDRFSAERTGGSVSTLTIQRTQQEDSAVYLCASRQTGGDEQYFGPGTRLTVT.

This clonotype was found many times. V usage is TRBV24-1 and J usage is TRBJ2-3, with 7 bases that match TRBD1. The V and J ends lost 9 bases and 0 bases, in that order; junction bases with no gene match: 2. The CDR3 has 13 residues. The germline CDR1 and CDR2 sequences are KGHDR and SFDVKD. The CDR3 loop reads CATGDSSTDTQYF. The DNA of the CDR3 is TGTGCCACCGGGGACAGTAGCACAGATACGCAGTATTTT.

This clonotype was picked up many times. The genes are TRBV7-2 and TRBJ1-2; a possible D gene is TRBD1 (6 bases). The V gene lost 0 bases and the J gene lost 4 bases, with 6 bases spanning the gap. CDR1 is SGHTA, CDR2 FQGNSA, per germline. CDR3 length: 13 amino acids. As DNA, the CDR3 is TGTGCCAGCAGCTTAGCAGGGGGCTATGGCTACACCTTC. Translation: CASSLAGGYGYTF.